This T cell receptor beta chain was sequenced during a study of control samples from healthy donors and cancer patients (dated by TCRdb to between 2020 and 2021). From the germline V gene (reference sequence), CDR1 is SEHNR and CDR2 is FQNEAQ. Including cysteine and phenylalanine, the CDR3 has 16 amino acids. The kept DNA is CDR3 alone, 48 bases in frame from the first base. Trimming takes 4 bases from V and 5 bases from J, and the germline ends sit 20 bases apart. Libraries were constructed by the immunoSEQ multiplex PCR assay. TCRdb took this table from immuneACCESS and kept in-frame rearrangements with V and J called. Such tables lack part of the clones; where checked against another copy, unresolved V genes explain under half of the gap, and the rest is unexplained. This sample comprises 130,000 or so clones, approximately 94% of them detected only once. Around 12% of the sample is in the top ten clones.

Of note for this clone: Which antigen it targets is not known. Base qualities are not recorded, but no much larger clone differs from it by a single base.

The chain links TRBV7-9 with TRBJ1-1, and possibly TRBD1, on 5 matching bases. This clonotype originated in a man aged 35 to 55 in good health. Material: blood. The DNA sequence is as follows: TGTGCCAGCAGCTCCGACAACGGCGGGGGAGATACTGAAGCTTTCTTT. Its protein is CASSSDNGGGDTEAFF.